The 19 T cell receptor beta chains below come from one sample, sequenced in a study of blood T cell repertoires in COVID-19. The repertoire was sequenced with immunoSEQ multiplex PCR; TCRdb's copy has only in-frame clones and lacks some. Of roughly 97,000 clones detected, over 65% appear once; the ten largest clones hold 20% to 30%. Sample: peripheral blood. These receptors were obtained from a man aged 60-69 years with acute or convalescent COVID-19.

V and J are TRBV6-2 or TRBV6-3 and TRBJ2-7, with a weak D call TRBD2 (5 bases). Germline V CDR1 and CDR2: MNHEY, SVGEGT. The CDR3 has 14 residues. Trimming removed 5 bases at V and 6 bases at J, with 17 bases between. CDR3 residues: CASSALSAGGEQYV. CDR3 nucleotides: TGTGCCAGCAGTGCCCTTTCTGCGGGCGGCGAGCAGTACGTC.

This clone was recorded a few times. This sequence joins TRBV5-5 and TRBJ2-1; 9 positions match TRBD1. The CDR3 covers 15 residues. V dropped 4 bases and J dropped 4; count of bases not matched to a gene: 6. CDR1 SGHKS and CDR2 YYEKEE come from the germline V gene (reference sequence). The CDR3 spells CASSIQGAGYNEQFF. The CDR3 nucleotides are TGTGCCAGCAGCATACAGGGGGCGGGGTACAATGAGCAGTTCTTC. Complete variable domain (other parts from reference TRBV5-5 and TRBJ2-1): DAGVTQSPTHLIKTRGQQVTLRCSPISGHKSVSWYQQVLGQGPQFIFQYYEKEERGRGNFPDRFSARQFPNYSSELNVNALLLGDSALYLCASSIQGAGYNEQFFGPGTRLTVL.

This clone was found once. The chain uses TRBV5-1 and TRBJ2-5; TRBD1 aligns across 7 bases. The CDR3 contains 16 residues. The trim removed 4 bases at V and 2 bases at J, leaving 11 bases unmatched. Germline CDR1 SGHRS, CDR2 YFSETQ. This CDR3 is CASSLSGQEQQETQYF. The CDR3 bases are TGCGCCAGCAGCCTGTCAGGACAGGAACAACAAGAGACCCAGTACTTC.

This clone was seen only a few times. The CDR3 sequence: CASSVAAGEWPGELFF. The CDR3 DNA reads TGTGCCAGCAGCGTAGCAGCGGGAGAATGGCCCGGGGAGCTGTTTTTT. V is TRBV9 and J is TRBJ2-2; 8 bases align to TRBD2. The germline V gene encodes CDR1 SGDLS and CDR2 YYNGEE. The ends lost 0 bases at V and 6 bases at J; junction bases unmatched: 7. The CDR3 totals 16 residues.

The chain joins TRBV28 to TRBJ1-1; TRBD1 matches at 7 bases. Germline-derived CDR1 and CDR2 are MDHEN and SYDVKM. Trimming at V came to 6 bases and at J to 4 bases, leaving 8 bases not matched to a gene. The CDR3 runs to 14 residues. The CDR3 DNA follows: TGTGCCAGCAGCTACAGGGGTCGGAGCACTGAAGCTTTCTTT. Amino acid sequence: CASSYRGRSTEAFF.

The count of this clone is one. The chain couples TRBV2 to TRBJ1-3; TRBD1 is a possible D gene (5 bases). CDR3 length equals 15 residues. Per germline, CDR1 SNHLY and CDR2 FYNNEI. Trimming shortened V by 5 bases and J by 2 bases, and 13 bases separated the two germline ends. The CDR3, as DNA: TGTGCCAGCAGTCCTGACAGAGACCCTGGAAACACCATATATTTT. This gives the protein CASSPDRDPGNTIYF.

This clone occurred once. The chain carries TRBV3-1 (or the pseudogene TRBV3-2) and TRBJ2-7; TRBD2 agrees at 10 bases. With V trimmed by 5 bases and J by 2 bases, 12 bases remained unmatched. Germline loops: CDR1 LGHDT, CDR2 YNNKEL (reference sequence). The CDR3 runs to 17 residues. CDR3 region: CASSYPGGTSETYEQYF. CDR3 DNA: TGTGCCAGCAGCTATCCAGGGGGGACTAGCGAAACCTACGAGCAGTACTTC.

The gene calls are TRBV5-4 and TRBJ1-1; 7 bases line up with TRBD1. Unmatched junction bases numbered 2, after V lost 0 bases and J lost 0 bases. CDR3 length: 15 residues. The V gene's germline CDR1 is SGHNT and CDR2 YYREEE (reference sequence). DNA for the CDR3: TGTGCCAGCAGCTTGGGACAGGGTTTGAACACTGAAGCTTTCTTT. It translates to CASSLGQGLNTEAFF.

This clone was seen a few times. This chain connects TRBV7-9 to TRBJ2-1; possible D gene TRBD1, 7 bases. CDR1 is SEHNR and CDR2 is FQNEAQ in the germline V gene (reference sequence). The CDR3 is 14 residues long. Trimming removed 4 bases at V and 5 bases at J, with 12 bases between. CDR3 sequence reads: CASSSDREDNEQFF. DNA of the CDR3: TGTGCCAGCAGCTCCGACAGGGAGGACAATGAGCAGTTCTTC.

This clone was counted only a few times. V and J are TRBV27 and TRBJ1-5, with a tentative D call TRBD1 (5 bases). Germline CDR1 and CDR2: MNHEY and SMNVEV (reference sequence). The CDR3 has 14 residues. Trimming pared 2 bases from V and 2 bases from J, leaving 7 bases between. The CDR3 reads CASSLQGGNQPQHF. The CDR3 bases are TGTGCCAGCAGTTTACAGGGTGGCAATCAGCCCCAGCATTTT.

The chain recombines TRBV5-1 with TRBJ2-7, with TRBD1 identical over 7 bases. The CDR3 sequence is 15 residues long. The V segment lost 0 bases and the J segment 2 bases; nucleotides outside the gene matches: 5. Germline CDR1 SGHRS, CDR2 YFSETQ. The CDR3 spells CASSLGAGGPYEQYF. In DNA, the CDR3 is TGCGCCAGCAGCTTGGGGGCAGGGGGACCCTACGAGCAGTACTTC. The complete variable domain, with remaining parts taken from reference TRBV5-1 and TRBJ2-7, reads KAGVTQTPRYLIKTRGQQVTLSCSPISGHRSVSWYQQTPGQGLQFLFEYFSETQRNKGNFPGRFSGRQFSNSRSEMNVSTLELGDSALYLCASSLGAGGPYEQYFGPGTRLTVT.

The rearrangement uses TRBV27 and TRBJ1-4; 7 bases fit TRBD1. This CDR3 spans 13 amino acids. Germline values: CDR1 MNHEY, CDR2 SMNVEV (reference sequence). After removal of 6 bases from V and 8 bases from J, the junction contained 6 bases not matched to a gene. CDR3 sequence (DNA): TGTGCCAGCAGCACCCAGGGGGAGGAAAAACTGTTTTTT. It yields the protein CASSTQGEEKLFF.

There are a few counts of this clone. This sequence joins TRBV7-9 and TRBJ2-2, with TRBD2 matching 8 bases. After removal of 8 bases from V and 4 bases from J, the junction contained 9 bases not matched to a gene. Per germline, CDR1 SEHNR and CDR2 FQNEAQ (reference sequence). CDR3 length: 15 residues. The CDR3 region has the DNA TGTGCCAGCCCTGGGGGGACTAGGGTCACCGGGGAGCTGTTTTTT. Protein sequence: CASPGGTRVTGELFF.

Only one count was recorded for this clone. Its ends do not fully match the called genes, so a read error is possible. This rearrangement joins TRBV28 to TRBJ1-4; no clear D. CDR1 and CDR2 (germline): MDHEN, SYDVKM. This CDR3 is 13 amino acids long. CDR3 in DNA: TGTGCCAGCACCGGGTCCCCTAAGGAAAAACTGTTTTTT. It encodes CASTGSPKEKLFF.

The V and J genes are TRBV19 and TRBJ1-2; 9 bases fit TRBD1. CDR3 length: 15 residues. Unmatched junction bases numbered 13, after V lost 7 bases and J lost 7 bases. The germline gives CDR1 LNHDA, CDR2 SQIVND (reference sequence). CDR3 nucleotides: TGTGCCAGTACCAAGGGGGACAGGGATTTATTTGGCTACACCTTC. It yields the protein CASTKGDRDLFGYTF.

V usage is TRBV6-6 and J usage is TRBJ2-7; possible D gene TRBD1, 5 bases. From germline, CDR1 is MNHNY and CDR2 SVGAGI (reference sequence). The CDR3 has 13 amino acids. V was cut by 2 bases and J by 0 bases, with 5 bases left in between. CDR3 nucleotide sequence: TGTGCCAGCAGTTACCAGGGCTCCTACGAGCAGTACTTC. Translated, it gives CASSYQGSYEQYF.

The rearrangement uses TRBV29-1 and TRBJ1-2; 7 positions agree with TRBD1. CDR1 is SQVTM and CDR2 is ANQGSEA in the germline V gene. The junction had 6 bases not matched to a gene; V was cut back by 0 bases and J by 5 bases. CDR3 length: 14 residues. This chain's CDR3 is CSVEDRGVGYGYTF. Written as DNA, the CDR3 is TGCAGCGTTGAAGACAGGGGGGTGGGGTATGGCTACACCTTC.

This chain connects TRBV9 to TRBJ1-2, with D unresolved. CDR1 and CDR2 (germline): SGDLS, YYNGEE. The CDR3 totals 14 residues. The germline V and J ends were trimmed by 0 bases and 2 bases, with 8 bases remaining between them. DNA of the CDR3: TGTGCCAGCAGCGTAGCGCGAGTCAACTATGGCTACACCTTC. It specifies CASSVARVNYGYTF.

The J gene is TRBJ2-7, the V gene TRBV27; 8 bases are a match to TRBD2. Germline-derived CDR1 and CDR2 are MNHEY and SMNVEV (reference sequence). This CDR3 has 17 residues. Trimming took 9 bases from V and 2 from J; bases not matched to a gene: 18. CDR3 loop: CASSVSGSSASTYEQYF. DNA of the CDR3: TGTGCCAGTTCTGTAAGCGGGAGCTCGGCTTCCACCTACGAGCAGTACTTC.